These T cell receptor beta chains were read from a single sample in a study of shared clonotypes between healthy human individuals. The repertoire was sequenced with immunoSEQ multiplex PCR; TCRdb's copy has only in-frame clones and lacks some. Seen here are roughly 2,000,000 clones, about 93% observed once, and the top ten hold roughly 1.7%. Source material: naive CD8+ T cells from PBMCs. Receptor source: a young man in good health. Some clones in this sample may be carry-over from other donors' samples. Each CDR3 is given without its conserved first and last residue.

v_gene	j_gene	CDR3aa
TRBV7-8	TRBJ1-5	ASTPATVLNQPQH
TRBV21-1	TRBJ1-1	ASSNHDRDNTEAF
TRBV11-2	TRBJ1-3	ASSLDRAGNTIY
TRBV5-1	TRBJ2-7	ASSTTRGYEQY
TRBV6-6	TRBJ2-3	ASTVADTQY
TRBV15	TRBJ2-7	ATSRGGEWAYEQY
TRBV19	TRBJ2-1	ASSIGGRAFYNEQF
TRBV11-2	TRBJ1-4	ASTKSPTSREKLF
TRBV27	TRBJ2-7	ASSLAGGPYEQY
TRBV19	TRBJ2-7	ASKTSGPAYEQY
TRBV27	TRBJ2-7	ASGRGYEQY
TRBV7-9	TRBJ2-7	ASSFPSQGAGEQY
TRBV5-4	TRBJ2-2	ASSPWGAGTGELF
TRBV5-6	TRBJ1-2	ASSLEVSANYGYT
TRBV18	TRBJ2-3	ASSLPSGRTDTQY
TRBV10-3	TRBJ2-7	AISGLAGSPSEQY
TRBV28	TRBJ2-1	ASSSQAGGPNEQF
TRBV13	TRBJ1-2	ASSSSQGNGYT
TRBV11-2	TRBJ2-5	ASSLWRGETQY
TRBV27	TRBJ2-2	ASSLYQGKGTGELF
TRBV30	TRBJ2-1	AWSVDIREQF
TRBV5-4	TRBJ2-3	ASSPGTSGRTDTQY
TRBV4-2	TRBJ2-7	ASSQEGRVNEQY
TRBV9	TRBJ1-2	ASSVGTGTRNRNT
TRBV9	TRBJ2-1	ASSAGTSYNEQF
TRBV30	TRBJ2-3	AWMFDRGNPTDTQY
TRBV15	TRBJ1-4	ATKAGPQKEKLF
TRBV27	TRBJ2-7	ASTRGGAPYEQY
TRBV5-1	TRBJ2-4	ASSPGPTRTSGNIQY
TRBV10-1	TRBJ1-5	ASRGGHGQDSNQPQH
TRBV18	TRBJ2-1	ASSPIRLASGGNNEQF
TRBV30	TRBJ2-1	AWMHSYNEQF
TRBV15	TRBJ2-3	ATSLWNTGDYTDTQY
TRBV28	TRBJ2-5	ASSNSRGRETQY
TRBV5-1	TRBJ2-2	ASSWTGGNTGELF
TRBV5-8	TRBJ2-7	ASSLQGADEQY
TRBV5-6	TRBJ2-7	ASSSKLAGGSYEQY
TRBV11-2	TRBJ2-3	ASSLAFRDSDTQY
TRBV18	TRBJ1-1	ASSPGSDMNTEAF
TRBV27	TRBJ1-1	ASSLLGGSTEAF
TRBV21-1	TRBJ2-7	ASSKAPRRDHYEQY
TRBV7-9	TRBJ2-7	ASSPGHPYEQY
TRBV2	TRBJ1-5	ARRVSRPQH
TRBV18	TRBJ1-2	ASTNSREQGPRVYGYT
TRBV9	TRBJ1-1	ASGEGGRTEAF
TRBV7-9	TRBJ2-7	ASLHGAGNAYEQY
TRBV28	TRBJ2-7	ASSSPEEEGAYEQY
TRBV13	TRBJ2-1	ASSPYGSGYYNEQF
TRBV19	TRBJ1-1	ASTQEVFGTEAF